A single sample gave rise to the 15 T cell receptor beta chains below, sequenced in a study of T cell repertoires in cytomegalovirus infection. MiXCR, applied by TCRdb to the reads, yields one record per CDR3 protein. The data hold 85,000 to 120,000 distinct CDR3 sequences, with about 15% observed a single time. The sequenced sample was PBMCs. The receptor set was obtained from a human donor in good health (CMV status not recorded). Some clones in this sample may be carry-over from other donors' samples.

This clonotype has more than one count but fewer than ten. The chain recombines TRBV29-1 with TRBJ2-3, with 8 nucleotides matching TRBD2. V gave up 6 bases and J gave up 3 bases; unmatched junction bases: 11. The germline V gene has CDR1 SQVTM and CDR2 ANQGSEA. This CDR3 is built from 15 residues. CDR3 DNA: TGCAGCGTCCAAGGGGTGGGCGGGGGGACAGATACGCAGTATTTT. Protein sequence: CSVQGVGGGTDTQYF.

Many counts were recorded for this clonotype. The rearrangement joins TRBV7-2 to TRBJ2-3; 14 bases match TRBD2. Germline CDR1 and CDR2: SGHTA and FQGNSA. After removal of 5 bases from V and 1 base from J, the junction contained 8 bases not matched to a gene. The CDR3 loop spans 18 amino acids. The CDR3 loop reads CASSPKTSGGAGTDTQYF. The CDR3 DNA follows: TGTGCCAGCAGCCCCAAGACTAGCGGGGGGGCCGGCACAGATACGCAGTATTTT.

This clonotype appeared many times. The chain has TRBV7-3 and TRBJ2-3; tentative D call: TRBD2 (6 bases). CDR1 is SGHTA and CDR2 is FQGTGA in the germline V gene. CDR3 size: 13 residues. Deletions cut 4 bases from V and 5 bases from J, with 10 bases between. CDR3 residues: CASSYRRGDTQYF. CDR3 nucleotides: TGTGCCAGCAGCTATCGGAGGGGAGATACGCAGTATTTT. Variable domain in full (rest from reference TRBV7-3 and TRBJ2-3): GAGVSQTPSNKVTEKGKYVELRCDPISGHTALYWYRQSLGQGPEFLIYFQGTGAADDSGLPNDRFFAVRPEGSVSTLKIQRTERGDSAVYLCASSYRRGDTQYFGPGTRLTVL.

V gene TRBV5-1 combines with J gene TRBJ1-3; D remains ambiguous. The germline gives CDR1 SGHRS, CDR2 YFSETQ. V was pared by 2 bases and J by 7 bases, with 16 bases between. CDR3 length: 15 residues. In nucleotides, the CDR3 is TGCGCCAGCAGCTTCAACTTTCAGGCGAGGAACACCATATATTTT. Residues: CASSFNFQARNTIYF.

This chain joins TRBV20-1 and TRBJ2-3; 8 nucleotides align to TRBD2. J gave up 3 bases and V 6 bases, and 5 bases lay outside the gene matches. The CDR3 contains 13 residues. Germline CDR1 DFQATT, CDR2 SNEGSKA (reference sequence). CDR3 protein: CSAPRGVTDTQYF. In DNA, the CDR3 is TGCAGTGCCCCGCGGGGGGTGACAGATACGCAGTATTTT.

There are many counts of this clonotype. V gene TRBV12-5 combines with J gene TRBJ2-3; the match to TRBD1 covers 12 bases. The germline V gene encodes CDR1 LGHNT and CDR2 FRNRAP. V lost 0 bases, J lost 3 bases, and 19 bases stayed unmatched. This CDR3 has 22 amino acids. The CDR3 bases are TGTGCTAGTGGTTTGGTACTATCGGGGACAGGGGGCCCCAAACCTCCTACAGATACGCAGTATTTT. This translates into CASGLVLSGTGGPKPPTDTQYF.

In the case of this clonotype: This clone may be a read error of a much larger clone one base away. The rearrangement links TRBV7-2 to TRBJ2-2; D unresolved. The CDR3 is 14 residues long. Looked up from germline, CDR1 is SGHTA and CDR2 is FQGNSA. CDR3 in amino acids: CVSSLSYGTGELFF. The CDR3 DNA follows: TGTGTCAGCAGCTTATCCTATGGCACCGGGGAGCTGTTTTTT.

This chain uses TRBV18 with TRBJ1-1; TRBD1 is a possible D gene (5 bases). V dropped 0 bases and J dropped 5 bases, with 16 bases sitting between them. Germline-derived CDR1 and CDR2 are KGHSH and LQKENI. The CDR3 sequence is 16 residues long. CDR3 sequence: CASSPPGRDGSTEAFF. DNA for the CDR3: TGTGCCAGCTCACCACCGGGCAGGGATGGAAGTACTGAAGCTTTCTTT.

This clonotype has more than one count but fewer than ten. The chain has TRBV19 and TRBJ2-1, with a possible D match to TRBD2 (5 bases). The V gene lost 6 bases and the J gene lost 8 bases, with 23 bases spanning the gap. Germline V lookup: CDR1 LNHDA, CDR2 SQIVND (reference sequence). This CDR3 is 16 amino acids long. In DNA, the CDR3 is TGTGCCAGTAGCAACACCCTTGGCCCGGAGAGGGATGAGCAGTTCTTC. Its protein is CASSNTLGPERDEQFF.

This clonotype was counted many times. A read error may account for a junction end that differs from germline. The chain combines TRBV12-3 or TRBV12-4 with TRBJ2-1; D gene unclear. The CDR3 sequence is 13 residues long. The CDR3 reads CASSAALGSQSIF. The CDR3 DNA is TGTGCCAGCAGTGCCGCTCTAGGGTCCCAATCGATCTTC.

This clonotype has ten or more counts. The chain combines TRBV7-3 with TRBJ2-5; D is ambiguous. The CDR3 spans 16 residues. Trimming pared 2 bases from V and 1 base from J, leaving 14 bases between. The germline V gene has CDR1 SGHTA and CDR2 FQGTGA. The CDR3 DNA reads as TGTGCCAGCAGCTTAGGGTTCATAGGGTTCCAAGAGACCCAGTACTTC. Translating it yields CASSLGFIGFQETQYF.

This clonotype was picked up a small number of times. The chain is built from TRBV28 and TRBJ2-3, with 11 positions matching TRBD2. V dropped 4 bases and J dropped 4; count of bases not matched to a gene: 7. This CDR3 comprises 16 residues. The germline gives CDR1 MDHEN, CDR2 SYDVKM. The CDR3 bases are TGTGCCAGCAGTTCCTCTAGCGGGGGGACCCCAGATACGCAGTATTTT. Amino acid sequence: CASSSSSGGTPDTQYF.

In this sample, this clonotype turned up many times. The V gene is TRBV7-2, the J gene TRBJ2-2; tentative D call: TRBD1 (6 bases). This CDR3 is 15 amino acids long. Trimming shortened V by 4 bases and J by 6 bases, and 15 bases separated the two germline ends. Germline lookup yields CDR1 SGHTA and CDR2 FQGNSA. The CDR3 here is CASSSGALPPGELFF. For the CDR3, the DNA is TGTGCCAGCAGCTCAGGGGCCCTTCCCCCCGGGGAGCTGTTTTTT.

This clonotype was detected many times. The CDR3 coding sequence is TGTGCCAGCAGCTTCGTGTCCCTTCGAAGCGGGATGAACACTGAAGCTTTCTTT. Its protein product is CASSFVSLRSGMNTEAFF. This rearrangement joins TRBV7-2 to TRBJ1-1; no reliable D call. CDR1 is SGHTA and CDR2 is FQGNSA in the germline V gene. V lost 3 bases, J lost 0 bases, and 20 bases lay in between. The length of the CDR3 is 18 residues.

This clonotype was picked up many times. V is TRBV7-6 and J is TRBJ1-1; the match to TRBD1 covers 7 bases. Trimming took 5 bases from V and 4 from J; bases not matched to a gene: 13. CDR3 length equals 16 residues. Per the germline V gene, CDR1 is SGHVS and CDR2 is FNYEAQ. Here the CDR3 DNA reads TGTGCCAGCAGCCTTTGGACAGGCTTAACCACCACTGAAGCTTTCTTT. It is translated as CASSLWTGLTTTEAFF.